This TCR beta chain came from a study of blood T cell repertoires in COVID-19. Whole-study context: T cells, B-cell-depleted T cells, or PBMCs supplied cDNA or gDNA.

In the authors' methods: Nucleated cell number was recorded as an estimate derived from reference gene primer amplification. Data came from immunoSEQ multiplex PCR; TCRdb stores just in-frame clones and leaves some out. The V and J calls and clone size were taken over from that table, and D and trimming were inferred from the DNA. The profile shows around 380,000 clones, more than 70% of them singletons. V gave up 2 bases and J gave up 3 bases; unmatched junction bases: 5. Germline assignment: CDR1 SGHTA and CDR2 FQGTGA. The CDR3 runs to 15 residues. The age range of participants was 18 to 89 years, with residence in under 25 US areas. Donors were grouped by their self-reported clinical history.

The rearrangement uses TRBV7-3 and TRBJ2-3; the match to TRBD2 covers 7 bases. Sequenced: PBMCs or T cells enriched from blood (not recorded which). The TCR sequence derives from a man aged 25 to 40 who had recovered from COVID-19. The CDR3 sequence: CASSLARAGTDTQYF. As DNA, the CDR3 is TGTGCCAGCAGCTTAGCCCGAGCGGGAACAGATACGCAGTATTTT. Full variable domain (remainder filled in from reference TRBV7-3 and TRBJ2-3): GAGVSQTPSNKVTEKGKYVELRCDPISGHTALYWYRQSLGQGPEFLIYFQGTGAADDSGLPNDRFFAVRPEGSVSTLKIQRTERGDSAVYLCASSLARAGTDTQYFGPGTRLTVL.